Presented here are 17 T cell receptor beta chains from one specimen sequenced in a study of blood T cell repertoires in COVID-19. TCRdb keeps only in-frame clones here, not all; method: immunoSEQ multiplex PCR. The data contain roughly 200,000 clones, about 85% of them singletons. Sequencing was done on a sample of peripheral blood. Receptor source: a woman older than 75 with acute or convalescent COVID-19.

The genes are TRBV20-1 and TRBJ2-7; D is uncertain. The germline gives CDR1 DFQATT, CDR2 SNEGSKA (reference sequence). V lost 5 bases, J lost 3 bases, and 8 bases lay in between. CDR3 length: 11 amino acids. The CDR3 here is CSAWAGYEQYF. The CDR3 DNA follows: TGCAGTGCTTGGGCTGGCTACGAGCAGTACTTC.

This chain joins TRBV15 and TRBJ2-7, with D possibly being TRBD2 (6 bases). Germline V gene lookup returns CDR1 LNHNV and CDR2 YYDKDF (reference sequence). The CDR3 consists of 14 residues. Deletions cut 5 bases from V and 2 bases from J, with 13 bases between. CDR3 residues: CATSSSGLTYEQYF. DNA for the CDR3: TGTGCCACCAGCTCTTCGGGACTCACCTACGAGCAGTACTTC.

V gene TRBV7-2 combines with J gene TRBJ2-7; no firm D call. Trimming took off 8 bases at V and 4 bases at J, with 12 bases between the two ends. This CDR3 comprises 12 residues. CDR1 SGHTA and CDR2 FQGNSA come from the germline V gene. The CDR3 loop is CASGRFQYEQYF. CDR3 sequence (DNA): TGTGCCAGCGGCCGCTTCCAATACGAGCAGTACTTC.

The chain carries TRBV5-5 and TRBJ2-7, with a possible D match to TRBD2 (7 bases). V shed 3 bases and J shed 6 bases, with 13 bases lying between them. CDR1 and CDR2 from the germline V gene are SGHKS and YYEKEE (reference sequence). The CDR3 spans 13 residues. This CDR3 is CASSSGGPLEQYF. The CDR3 DNA sequence: TGTGCCAGCAGCTCCGGGGGGCCTCTCGAGCAGTACTTC.

Here the CDR3 DNA reads TGTGCCAGCAGCCCGCAGGTTACCACCTATGGCTACACCTTC. Translating it yields CASSPQVTTYGYTF. J is TRBJ1-2 and V is TRBV3-1 (or the pseudogene TRBV3-2); D gene unclear. Deletions cut 4 bases from V and 4 bases from J, with 13 bases between. There are 14 residues in the CDR3. The germline CDR1 and CDR2 sequences are LGHDT and YNNKEL (reference sequence).

Notes on this clone: At one end the junction does not follow the germline gene, possibly because of a read error. This chain connects TRBV7-2 to TRBJ2-5; 7 nucleotides align to TRBD2. Germline V lookup: CDR1 SGHTA, CDR2 FQGNSA. The CDR3 extends over 15 amino acids. In DNA, the CDR3 is TGTGCCAGCAGCCCGACTCGGGAGGTCCAACAGACCCAGTACTTC. Encoded protein: CASSPTREVQQTQYF.

V gene TRBV28 combines with J gene TRBJ2-7, with D possibly matching TRBD1 (6 bases). Trimming stripped 4 bases from V and 3 bases from J, with 7 bases between. The CDR3 is made up of 12 amino acids. CDR1 and CDR2 from the germline V gene are MDHEN and SYDVKM. The CDR3 reads CASSWDIYEQYF. CDR3 bases: TGTGCCAGCAGTTGGGACATCTACGAGCAGTACTTC.

This clone was picked up a small number of times. The V and J genes are TRBV30 and TRBJ1-4; 9 bases line up with TRBD1. Germline lookup yields CDR1 GTSNPN and CDR2 SVGIG (reference sequence). The junction had 4 bases not matched to a gene; V was cut back by 0 bases and J by 8 bases. CDR3 length: 14 amino acids. The CDR3 spells CAWSVGQGREKLFF. DNA for the CDR3: TGTGCCTGGAGTGTGGGACAGGGCAGGGAAAAACTGTTTTTT.

The V and J genes are TRBV6-2 or TRBV6-3 and TRBJ2-1; 16 nucleotides agree with TRBD2. The CDR3 runs 19 residues. Germline CDR1 is MNHEY and CDR2 is SVGEGT. V lost 1 base to trimming and J lost 0 bases; unmatched junction nucleotides: 3. The CDR3, as DNA: TGTGCCAGCAGTTACTATGGGACTAGCGGGAGGGCCTCCTACAATGAGCAGTTCTTC. This translates into CASSYYGTSGRASYNEQFF.

The chain employs TRBV9 and TRBJ1-6; no clear D gene. The length of the CDR3 is 14 residues. Germline CDR1 and CDR2: SGDLS and YYNGEE. The V end lost 2 bases, the J end lost 5 bases, and 8 bases lay between the germline ends. The CDR3 nucleotides are TGTGCCAGCAGCGTTACAGAGAATAATTCACCCCTCCACTTT. Protein: CASSVTENNSPLHF.

The chain carries TRBV6-5 and TRBJ1-1; D is ambiguous. The CDR3 runs 13 residues. Trimming took 6 bases from V and 9 from J, leaving 17 bases between them. Germline CDR1 is MNHEY and CDR2 is SVGAGI. In nucleotides, the CDR3 is TGTGCCAGCAGGCCGGAAACTTGGAGGCAAGCTTTCTTT. Protein product: CASRPETWRQAFF.

The rearrangement links TRBV27 to TRBJ1-1, with D possibly TRBD1 on 5 matching bases. Germline assignment: CDR1 MNHEY and CDR2 SMNVEV (reference sequence). V was cut by 4 bases and J by 3 bases, with 12 bases left in between. CDR3 length: 14 amino acids. DNA for the CDR3: TGTGCCAGCAGTTCCTTGGGGGGATACACTGAAGCTTTCTTT. It is translated as CASSSLGGYTEAFF.

This clone has just one count. CDR3 in DNA: TGCGCCAGCAGCCCAGACAGACAGAGAAGGGGGGAAAAACTGTTTTTT. This encodes CASSPDRQRRGEKLFF. This chain links TRBV4-1 with TRBJ1-4; a possible D gene is TRBD1 (6 bases). This CDR3 has 16 residues. The germline V gene has CDR1 MGHRA and CDR2 YSYEKL. Trimming left V 4 bases short and J 8 bases short, with 20 bases between.

This sequence joins TRBV9 and TRBJ2-7; the match to TRBD2 covers 8 bases. Germline CDR1 and CDR2: SGDLS and YYNGEE. The trim removed 4 bases at V and 2 bases at J, leaving 8 bases unmatched. The CDR3 has 15 residues. The chain's CDR3 is CASSPQAGVAYEQYF. CDR3 DNA: TGTGCCAGCAGCCCCCAAGCGGGAGTAGCCTACGAGCAGTACTTC.

The CDR3 reads CASSRLGVSTDTQYF. CDR3 DNA sequence: TGTGCCAGCAGCCGTCTAGGAGTGAGCACAGATACGCAGTATTTT. The rearrangement links TRBV6-5 to TRBJ2-3; D ambiguous. The germline V gene has CDR1 MNHEY and CDR2 SVGAGI. The CDR3 consists of 15 residues. Trimming removed 6 bases from V and 0 bases from J, with 13 bases in between.

The chain has TRBV5-1 and TRBJ2-1, with 14 bases aligning to TRBD2. V shed 5 bases, J shed 0 bases, and the junction held 1 base outside the gene matches. The V gene's germline CDR1 is SGHRS and CDR2 YFSETQ. CDR3 length: 16 residues. The CDR3 bases are TGCGCCAGCAGAGGGACTAGCGGGAGCTCCTACAATGAGCAGTTCTTC. Translation gives CASRGTSGSSYNEQFF.

On this clone: At one boundary the junction diverges from the germline segment, which might be a read error. The chain recombines TRBV5-6 with TRBJ2-7; 9 nucleotides line up with TRBD1. Germline V lookup: CDR1 SGHDT, CDR2 YYEEEE. This CDR3 has 13 residues. The CDR3 here is CASSLGGGQGANF. The DNA of the CDR3 is TGTGCCAGCAGCTTGGGTGGGGGACAGGGTGCAAACTTC.